The 25 T cell receptor beta chains below come from one sample, sequenced in a study of T cell responses to AZD1222 COVID-19 vaccine. Sequencing used immunoSEQ multiplex PCR; TCRdb keeps in-frame clones, though not all of them. The sample has 120,000 to 150,000 clones, under 95% seen once. Sequencing was performed on peripheral blood, taken on day 0 of MenACWY control vaccination. The receptors were gathered from an adult in good health.

J is TRBJ2-1 and V is TRBV4-2; 10 bases are shared with TRBD2. With 0 bases clipped from V and 5 bases from J, the junction kept 4 bases outside the gene matches. The germline CDR1 and CDR2 sequences are LGHNA and YNFKEQ. This CDR3 spans 16 amino acids. Here the CDR3 DNA reads TGTGCCAGCAGCCAAGAACGAGCGGGAGGGAACAATGAGCAGTTCTTC. As protein: CASSQERAGGNNEQFF.

J is TRBJ1-4 and V is TRBV2; D unclear. Germline V lookup: CDR1 SNHLY, CDR2 FYNNEI. The length of the CDR3 is 14 residues. Trimming removed 7 bases from V and 8 bases from J, with 17 bases in between. DNA of the CDR3: TGTGCCAGCAATGGGGTGGCAGGCGTAGAAAAACTGTTTTTT. Its translation: CASNGVAGVEKLFF.

The J gene is TRBJ2-7, the V gene TRBV4-1, with D perhaps TRBD1 (5 bases). Germline values: CDR1 MGHRA, CDR2 YSYEKL. The V end lost 4 bases, the J end lost 3 bases, and 10 bases lay between the germline ends. The CDR3 has 13 amino acids. The CDR3 region is CASSRREGYEQYF. The CDR3 DNA reads as TGCGCCAGCAGCCGCAGGGAAGGCTACGAGCAGTACTTC.

This sequence joins TRBV24-1 and TRBJ2-4; D is unclear. V gave up 3 bases and J gave up 0 bases, with 5 bases separating them. CDR1 is KGHDR, CDR2 SFDVKD, per germline. This CDR3 comprises 14 residues. The CDR3 nucleotides read TGTGCCACCAGTGATGGTCTAGCCAAAAACATTCAGTACTTC. Translating gives CATSDGLAKNIQYF.

The chain has TRBV7-8 and TRBJ2-7, with a tentative D call TRBD2 (6 bases). Per the germline V gene, CDR1 is SGHVS and CDR2 is FQNEAQ. The CDR3 has 14 residues. V dropped 5 bases and J dropped 4 bases, with 15 bases sitting between them. Here the CDR3 reads CASSPVSGRYEQYF. In DNA, the CDR3 is TGTGCCAGCAGCCCCGTGAGTGGGAGGTACGAGCAGTACTTC. Variable domain in full (rest from reference TRBV7-8 and TRBJ2-7): GAGVSQSPRYKVAKRGQDVALRCDPISGHVSLFWYQQALGQGPEFLTYFQNEAQLDKSGLPSDRFFAERPEGSVSTLKIQRTQQEDSAVYLCASSPVSGRYEQYFGPGTRLTVT.

The CDR3 protein is CASSFGQGGSPLHF. CDR3 coding DNA: TGTGCCAGCAGTTTCGGACAGGGAGGATCACCCCTCCACTTT. The V call is TRBV6-5, the J call TRBJ1-6, with 8 bases lining up with TRBD1. Trimming removed 4 bases from V and 10 bases from J; junction bases left unmatched: 6. This CDR3 comprises 14 residues. Germline V CDR1 and CDR2: MNHEY, SVGAGI.

This clone was observed a handful of times. V and J are TRBV7-2 and TRBJ2-2; 7 nucleotides align to TRBD2. Trimming cost V 11 bases and J 1 base; bases outside gene matches: 10. Germline CDR1 SGHTA, CDR2 FQGNSA. CDR3 size: 15 residues. The CDR3, as DNA: TGTGCCCCGGCGATGCGGGAGCGGAACACCGGGGAGCTGTTTTTT. This encodes CAPAMRERNTGELFF.

This clone was observed once. V usage is TRBV7-3 and J usage is TRBJ2-3, with 11 bases matching TRBD1. CDR1 is SGHTA and CDR2 is FQGTGA in the germline V gene. The CDR3 sequence is 16 residues long. Losses at the gene ends were 2 bases for V and 4 bases for J; bases not matched to a gene: 5. This CDR3 is CASSLLRTGGPDTQYF. The CDR3 nucleotides read TGTGCCAGCAGCTTATTGAGGACAGGGGGCCCAGATACGCAGTATTTT.

The count of this clone is one. The V call is TRBV7-9, the J call TRBJ2-4; D might be TRBD1 or TRBD2, each matching 5 bases. The CDR3 extends over 15 amino acids. Germline assignment: CDR1 SEHNR and CDR2 FQNEAQ (reference sequence). Trimming removed 5 bases at V and 0 bases at J, with 11 bases between. Here the CDR3 reads CASSPGRLAKNIQYF. The CDR3 DNA reads TGTGCCAGCAGCCCGGGACGGCTAGCCAAAAACATTCAGTACTTC.

The V and J genes are TRBV28 and TRBJ1-6; D unclear. Per germline, CDR1 MDHEN and CDR2 SYDVKM. The CDR3 extends over 17 amino acids. The germline V and J ends were trimmed by 3 bases and 5 bases, with 17 bases remaining between them. The CDR3: CASSFPNRAQDNSPLHF. The CDR3 bases are TGTGCCAGCAGTTTCCCAAATCGGGCCCAAGATAATTCACCCCTCCACTTT.

The genes are TRBV5-1 and TRBJ2-3, with 9 nucleotides matching TRBD2. V trimming: 2 bases; J trimming: 7 bases; junction bases outside the gene matches: 5. The germline gives CDR1 SGHRS, CDR2 YFSETQ. The CDR3 sequence is 14 residues long. The CDR3 spells CASSFVAGENTQYF. The CDR3, as DNA: TGCGCCAGCAGCTTCGTAGCGGGAGAGAATACGCAGTATTTT.

The chain recombines TRBV5-1 with TRBJ1-5, with TRBD1 as a possible D gene (6 bases). The ends were cut back, 5 bases at V and 6 bases at J, with 18 bases in the middle. The CDR3 extends over 15 amino acids. The germline gives CDR1 SGHRS, CDR2 YFSETQ. The CDR3 sequence is CASSLDGTPSQPQHF. The CDR3 DNA follows: TGCGCCAGCAGTTTAGACGGGACACCAAGTCAGCCCCAGCATTTT.

The chain links TRBV11-2 to TRBJ1-2; no clear D gene. The CDR3 loop spans 15 amino acids. Germline-derived CDR1 and CDR2 are SGHAT and FQNNGV. Trimming cost V 0 bases and J 3 bases, with 11 bases left between them. The CDR3 sequence: CASSLEAGTHYGYTF. The CDR3 DNA follows: TGTGCCAGCAGCTTAGAGGCAGGTACGCACTATGGCTACACCTTC.

This clone has just a few counts. This chain connects TRBV5-1 to TRBJ1-1; 11 bases agree with TRBD1. After removal of 3 bases from V and 1 base from J, the junction contained 5 bases not matched to a gene. CDR1 SGHRS and CDR2 YFSETQ come from the germline V gene. CDR3 length: 16 residues. The CDR3 protein is CASSSGTGGPNTEAFF. DNA of the CDR3: TGCGCCAGCAGCTCCGGGACAGGGGGACCGAACACTGAAGCTTTCTTT.

This chain uses TRBV19 with TRBJ1-6, with D unclear. The CDR3 loop spans 15 amino acids. Germline V lookup: CDR1 LNHDA, CDR2 SQIVND (reference sequence). Trimming shortened V by 6 bases and J by 10 bases, and 19 bases separated the two germline ends. This CDR3 is CASSFTGPLPSPLHF. CDR3 DNA sequence: TGTGCCAGTAGCTTCACCGGGCCCTTACCATCACCCCTCCACTTT.

CDR3 DNA: TGTGCCAGCAGTTTACCGACGGGTTTGACTTTCTTT. Translated: CASSLPTGLTFF. The chain is built from TRBV28 and TRBJ1-1; D ambiguous. This CDR3 region has 12 residues. V lost 2 bases to trimming and J lost 12 bases, with 13 bases between them. The V gene's germline CDR1 is MDHEN and CDR2 SYDVKM.

The V gene is TRBV5-7, the J gene TRBJ1-6; D uncertain. TRBV5-7 is an open reading frame, and its role is uncertain. The CDR3 sequence is 17 residues long. The V and J ends lost 2 bases and 7 bases respectively, with 19 bases between them. CDR3 sequence reads: CASSFLPGGTGNSPLHF. CDR3 DNA sequence: TGTGCCAGCAGCTTTCTCCCGGGAGGAACGGGGAATTCACCCCTCCACTTT.

This rearrangement joins TRBV11-2 to TRBJ2-2, with TRBD2 matching 8 bases. V was clipped by 5 bases and J by 1 base; unmatched bases: 6. This CDR3 is 16 amino acids long. In germline, CDR1 is SGHAT, CDR2 FQNNGV. The CDR3 nucleotides are TGTGCCAGCAGCCGACCTACTAGCGGGAACACCGGGGAGCTGTTTTTT. The encoded protein is CASSRPTSGNTGELFF. The whole variable domain, filled in from reference TRBV11-2 and TRBJ2-2, reads EAGVAQSPRYKIIEKRQSVAFWCNPISGHATLYWYQQILGQGPKLLIQFQNNGVVDDSQLPKDRFSAERLKGVDSTLKIQPAKLEDSAVYLCASSRPTSGNTGELFFGEGSRLTVL.

V and J are TRBV25-1 and TRBJ1-4; weak D call: TRBD1 (5 bases). Per germline, CDR1 MGHDK and CDR2 SYGVNS. The length of the CDR3 is 15 residues. Deletions cut 5 bases from V and 0 bases from J, with 10 bases between. The CDR3 sequence is CASSLGQATNEKLFF. DNA of the CDR3: TGTGCCAGCAGTCTAGGACAAGCAACTAATGAAAAACTGTTTTTT. The full variable domain, rest sourced from reference TRBV25-1 and TRBJ1-4, is EADIYQTPRYLVIGTGKKITLECSQTMGHDKMYWYQQDPGMELHLIHYSYGVNSTEKGDLSSESTVSRIRTEHFPLTLESARPSHTSQYLCASSLGQATNEKLFFGSGTQLSVL.

This clone was recorded a few times. The chain joins TRBV19 to TRBJ1-5, with D unresolved. Germline CDR1 is LNHDA and CDR2 is SQIVND (reference sequence). Trimming took 1 base from V and 3 from J, leaving 4 bases between them. This CDR3 has 13 amino acids. The CDR3 protein is CASSIAANQPQHF. DNA for the CDR3: TGTGCCAGTAGTATAGCAGCCAATCAGCCCCAGCATTTT.

The chain has TRBV7-2 and TRBJ2-5, with 10 bases aligning to TRBD2. The CDR3 is made up of 18 amino acids. Germline loops: CDR1 SGHTA, CDR2 FQGNSA. The ends lost 3 bases at V and 5 bases at J; junction bases unmatched: 15. The CDR3 protein is CASSFFKRSGGVGETQYF. The CDR3 DNA reads as TGTGCCAGCAGCTTTTTTAAGAGGAGCGGGGGGGTCGGTGAGACCCAGTACTTC.

The chain has TRBV12-3 or TRBV12-4 and TRBJ2-7; no firm D call. Trimming pared 6 bases from V and 4 bases from J, leaving 10 bases between. There are 12 residues in the CDR3. In DNA, the CDR3 is TGTGCCAGCAGCCCCGACTCTTACGAGCAGTACTTC. Translating gives CASSPDSYEQYF.

The chain has TRBV7-6 and TRBJ2-3; 12 positions agree with TRBD2. Germline V gives CDR1 SGHVS, CDR2 FNYEAQ. The CDR3 has 16 residues. V shed 4 bases, J shed 0 bases, and the junction held 2 bases outside the gene matches. CDR3 nucleotide sequence: TGTGCCAGCAGCTCCGGACTAGCGGGGAGCACAGATACGCAGTATTTT. As protein: CASSSGLAGSTDTQYF.

This rearrangement joins TRBV9 to TRBJ1-2; D gene uncertain. In germline, CDR1 is SGDLS, CDR2 YYNGEE. The CDR3 is made up of 15 amino acids. The V end lost 0 bases, the J end lost 3 bases, and 12 bases lay between the germline ends. CDR3 in amino acids: CASSVGWGLDYGYTF. The CDR3, as DNA: TGTGCCAGCAGCGTAGGGTGGGGTTTGGACTATGGCTACACCTTC.

V is TRBV24-1 and J is TRBJ2-2; TRBD1 agrees at 11 bases. The ends lost 8 bases at V and 4 bases at J; junction bases unmatched: 2. This CDR3 spans 14 amino acids. Germline V CDR1 and CDR2: KGHDR, SFDVKD. CDR3 nucleotides: TGTGCCACCATGGGGACAGGGGGCACCGGGGAGCTGTTTTTT. Amino acids: CATMGTGGTGELFF.